The present entry profiles one TCR beta chain with its context. Its antigen remains unknown. Hyperthyroidism of Graves' type that showed no ophthalmopathy progression within 18 months was stable. It was RNA transcripts that yielded the amplified TCR beta CDR3 regions. The HTBI primer set served for first-round RT-PCR of the TCR CDR3. Via MiXCR, TCRdb re-called the multiplex PCR reads, giving one row per CDR3 protein. The sample includes about 500,000 distinct CDR3 sequences, roughly a sixth of them seen just once. The data were obtained in a study of T cells in Graves' hyperthyroidism and ophthalmopathy. Germline V gene data show CDR1 as LNHNV and CDR2 as YYDKDF (reference sequence). Trimming removed 2 bases from V and 0 bases from J, with 16 bases in between. The CDR3 spans 17 residues. Regarding the study as a whole: Most thyroid clonotypes expanded above 0.001 appeared in blood too.

The rearrangement joins TRBV15 to TRBJ1-1; the D gene is possibly TRBD1 (6 bases). Specimen: blood. The source is a young woman with Graves' hyperthyroidism. The CDR3, as DNA: TGTGCCACCAGCAGAAGCTTGACAGGCCCCATGAACACTGAAGCTTTCTTT. Its protein is CATSRSLTGPMNTEAFF.